The 16 T cell receptor beta chains below come from one sample, sequenced in a study of CD8+ T cells in alopecia areata (dated by TCRdb to 2017 to 2018). The library was generated by the immunoSEQ multiplex PCR assay. For TCR sequencing, RNA was extracted from every sample and reverse transcribed into cDNA to serve as template. As stored in TCRdb, this immuneACCESS dataset retains in-frame rearrangements with V and J assigned. A fraction of the clones does not appear; measured against another copy, unresolved V genes explain less than half of the discrepancy, and the remainder lacks a known reason. This sample is represented by some 170,000 clones; 50% to 70% of them were singletons. Clones ranked in the top ten supply more than 1.5% of the sample. Per the publication, the time point label means: baseline before oral tofacitinib. Sequenced here: CD4+ T cells sorted from blood, sampled at week 0. These receptors all stem from a human donor with alopecia areata.

CDR3 in amino acids: CSVRPINNYEQYF. The DNA for the CDR3 is TGCAGCGTTCGCCCCATAAATAACTACGAGCAGTACTTC. The chain has TRBV29-1 and TRBJ2-7; the D is unclear. CDR1 and CDR2 from the germline V gene are SQVTM and ANQGSEA. CDR3 length: 13 amino acids. The V gene lost 5 bases and the J gene lost 3 bases, with 14 bases spanning the gap.

This clone was observed once. The germline gene is not matched at one end of the junction; a read error may be the cause. The chain is built from TRBV29-1 and TRBJ1-1; D is perhaps TRBD1 (5 bases). The CDR3 spans 13 residues. Germline-derived CDR1 and CDR2 are SQVTM and ANQGSEA. CDR3 DNA: TGCAGCGCTGAAACAGGATTGAACACTGAAGCTTTCTTT. This sequence encodes CSAETGLNTEAFF.

The chain is built from TRBV7-2 and TRBJ1-2, with TRBD1 matching 7 bases. The CDR3 covers 13 residues. V shed 4 bases and J 3 bases; nucleotides not matched to a gene: 2. The germline V gene has CDR1 SGHTA and CDR2 FQGNSA. Here the CDR3 DNA reads TGTGCCAGCAGCTCCACAGGGGACTATGGCTACACCTTC. Its protein is CASSSTGDYGYTF. Full variable domain (remainder filled in from reference TRBV7-2 and TRBJ1-2): GAGVSQSPSNKVTEKGKDVELRCDPISGHTALYWYRQSLGQGLEFLIYFQGNSAPDKSGLPSDRFSAERTGGSVSTLTIQRTQQEDSAVYLCASSSTGDYGYTFGSGTRLTVV.

Worth noting for this clone: Other DNA sequences from this sample encode an identical CDR3 as well. The chain has TRBV5-1 and TRBJ2-3, with D perhaps assigned TRBD1 or TRBD2 (6 bases each). The CDR3 length is 15 residues. CDR1 and CDR2 (germline): SGHRS, YFSETQ. The germline V and J ends were trimmed by 1 base and 1 base, with 10 bases remaining between them. The CDR3 loop is CASSLRGVGTDTQYF. The DNA for the CDR3 is TGCGCCAGCAGCTTGAGGGGGGTCGGCACAGATACGCAGTATTTT.

This clone was observed once. The CDR3 DNA follows: TGTGCCATCAGTGGGACAGGGGGCGGCGAGCAGTACTTC. Residues: CAISGTGGGEQYF. J is TRBJ2-7 and V is TRBV10-3, with 11 bases aligning to TRBD1. The J segment lost 6 bases and the V segment lost 4 bases, leaving 2 bases of the junction unmatched. Germline V gives CDR1 ENHRY, CDR2 SYGVKD. The CDR3 is 13 amino acids.

This clone occurred once. The chain uses TRBV11-2 and TRBJ2-3; possible D gene TRBD2, 6 bases. Germline loops: CDR1 SGHAT, CDR2 FQNNGV. V lost 1 base, J lost 4 bases, and 9 bases lay in between. The length of the CDR3 is 14 residues. The CDR3, as DNA: TGTGCCAGCAGCTTAGTTCCGGGAGCAGATACGCAGTATTTT. This sequence encodes CASSLVPGADTQYF.

This sequence joins TRBV27 and TRBJ2-3, with D possibly matching TRBD1 (6 bases). CDR3 size: 16 residues. The germline V gene encodes CDR1 MNHEY and CDR2 SMNVEV (reference sequence). Deletions cut 2 bases from V and 0 bases from J, with 12 bases between. The CDR3 sequence: CASSLPPTGSTDTQYF. The DNA for the CDR3 is TGTGCCAGCAGTTTACCCCCGACAGGAAGCACAGATACGCAGTATTTT.

This chain links TRBV2 with TRBJ1-4; D remains unclear. Germline CDR1 and CDR2: SNHLY and FYNNEI. Trimming cost V 2 bases and J 2 bases, with 0 bases left between them. There are 12 residues in the CDR3. CDR3 region: CASSETNEKLFF. The CDR3 DNA reads TGTGCCAGCAGTGAAACTAATGAAAAACTGTTTTTT. The full variable domain, with the rest looked up from reference TRBV2 and TRBJ1-4, is EPEVTQTPSHQVTQMGQEVILRCVPISNHLYFYWYRQILGQKVEFLVSFYNNEISEKSEIFDDQFSVERPDGSNFTLKIRSTKLEDSAMYFCASSETNEKLFFGSGTQLSVL.

V gene TRBV30 combines with J gene TRBJ1-1; D is perhaps TRBD1 (6 bases). The germline gives CDR1 GTSNPN, CDR2 SVGIG (reference sequence). The CDR3 has 16 residues. V was cut by 2 bases and J by 0 bases, with 16 bases left in between. The CDR3 DNA reads as TGTGCCTGGAGTTTGGGACAAATCAACATGAACACTGAAGCTTTCTTT. Translation gives CAWSLGQINMNTEAFF.

V gene TRBV5-6 combines with J gene TRBJ1-5; perhaps TRBD1 as D (5 bases). CDR3 length: 16 residues. The V gene lost 6 bases and the J gene lost 2 bases, with 18 bases spanning the gap. Germline CDR1 reads SGHDT; CDR2 reads YYEEEE. CDR3 residues: CASTSWGFLGNQPQHF. The CDR3 DNA follows: TGTGCCAGCACCTCATGGGGGTTTCTGGGCAATCAGCCCCAGCATTTT.

The CDR3 is CASSLELGRGSRETQYF. CDR3 sequence (DNA): TGCGCCAGCAGCTTGGAGTTGGGCAGGGGAAGTCGGGAGACCCAGTACTTC. The V and J genes are TRBV5-1 and TRBJ2-5, with D possibly TRBD1 on 6 matching bases. The CDR3 totals 17 residues. Per germline, CDR1 SGHRS and CDR2 YFSETQ. The V end lost 0 bases, the J end lost 5 bases, and 20 bases lay between the germline ends.

This clone was seen a handful of times. The chain employs TRBV29-1 and TRBJ1-2; 8 nucleotides align to TRBD1. With V trimmed by 4 bases and J by 5 bases, 12 bases remained unmatched. The CDR3 is 15 residues long. Germline V gene lookup returns CDR1 SQVTM and CDR2 ANQGSEA. CDR3 region: CSVVPDRGRAYGYTF. The CDR3 coding sequence is TGCAGCGTTGTACCAGACAGGGGAAGGGCATATGGCTACACCTTC.

This sequence joins TRBV29-1 and TRBJ2-1; 10 nucleotides match TRBD1. The CDR3 consists of 15 residues. CDR1 and CDR2 (germline): SQVTM, ANQGSEA. Unmatched junction bases numbered 1, after V lost 1 base and J lost 1 base. The CDR3 here is CSVEGTGGSYNEQFF. The CDR3 region has the DNA TGCAGCGTTGAAGGGACAGGGGGGTCCTACAATGAGCAGTTCTTC.

The chain employs TRBV9 and TRBJ1-6; 9 positions agree with TRBD1. In germline, CDR1 is SGDLS, CDR2 YYNGEE. With 4 bases clipped from V and 13 bases from J, the junction kept 9 bases outside the gene matches. This CDR3 is built from 14 residues. CDR3 protein: CASSQGTGSWPLHF. CDR3 in DNA: TGTGCCAGCAGCCAAGGGACAGGGTCGTGGCCCCTCCACTTT. Based on the CDR3 plus reference TRBV9 and TRBJ1-6, the full variable domain is DSGVTQTPKHLITATGQRVTLRCSPRSGDLSVYWYQQSLDQGLQFLIQYYNGEERAKGNILERFSAQQFPDLHSELNLSSLELGDSALYFCASSQGTGSWPLHFGNGTRLTVT.

The rearrangement uses TRBV18 and TRBJ1-2; TRBD1 might be the D (6 bases). V was trimmed by 3 bases and J by 7 bases, leaving 15 bases between them. The germline V gene has CDR1 KGHSH and CDR2 LQKENI. The CDR3 has 14 residues. The CDR3 here is CASSPRQVSSGYTF. The CDR3 nucleotides are TGTGCCAGCTCACCCCGACAGGTTTCGAGTGGCTACACCTTC. Combining the CDR3 with reference TRBV18 and TRBJ1-2 gives the whole variable domain NAGVMQNPRHLVRRRGQEARLRCSPMKGHSHVYWYRQLPEEGLKFMVYLQKENIIDESGMPKERFSAEFPKEGPSILRIQQVVRGDSAAYFCASSPRQVSSGYTFGSGTRLTVV.

This clone was counted at least ten times. The genes are TRBV7-2 and TRBJ2-3; D is perhaps TRBD2 (6 bases). In germline, CDR1 is SGHTA, CDR2 FQGNSA. This CDR3 is 17 amino acids long. The V end was cut by 4 bases, the J end by 5 bases, with 22 bases between. The CDR3 is CASSSAGGRAGKDTQYF. The DNA for the CDR3 is TGTGCCAGCAGCTCAGCTGGAGGGCGGGCCGGTAAAGATACGCAGTATTTT.